This T cell receptor beta chain was obtained from a study of neurological immune-mediated disorders. Ten or more counts support this clonotype. Each CDR3 protein is one row after TCRdb ran MiXCR on the 5' RACE reads. The sample lists about 84,000 distinct CDR3 sequences, around a tenth occurring once. With 3 bases clipped from V and 4 bases from J, the junction kept 6 bases outside the gene matches. CDR1 SGHRS and CDR2 YFSETQ come from the germline V gene. The CDR3 runs 16 residues. This TCR was recovered from a man aged 35-49 years in good health. Sequenced sample: PBMCs. The genes are TRBV5-1 and TRBJ2-5, with 13 bases lining up with TRBD2. CDR3 amino acids: CASSSTSGGPSETQYF. CDR3 in DNA: TGCGCCAGCAGCTCGACTAGCGGGGGGCCCTCAGAGACCCAGTACTTC.